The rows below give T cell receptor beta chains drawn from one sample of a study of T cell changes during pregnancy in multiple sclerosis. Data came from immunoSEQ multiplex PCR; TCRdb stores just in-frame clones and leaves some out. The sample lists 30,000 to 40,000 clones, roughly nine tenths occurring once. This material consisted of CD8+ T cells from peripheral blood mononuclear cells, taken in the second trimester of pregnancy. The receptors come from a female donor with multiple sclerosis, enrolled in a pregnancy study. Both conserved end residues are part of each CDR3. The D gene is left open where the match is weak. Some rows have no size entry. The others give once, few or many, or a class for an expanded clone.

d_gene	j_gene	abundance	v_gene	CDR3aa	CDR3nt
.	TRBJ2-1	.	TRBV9	CASSVSGVNEQFF	TGTGCCAGCAGCGTATCAGGGGTGAATGAGCAGTTCTTC
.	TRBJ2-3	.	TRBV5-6	CASSLPTGNTDTQYF	TGTGCCAGCAGCTTGCCGACAGGAAACACAGATACGCAGTATTTT
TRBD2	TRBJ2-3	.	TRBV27	CASSSQREEDTQYF	TGTGCCAGCAGTAGCCAGCGGGAGGAAGATACGCAGTATTTT
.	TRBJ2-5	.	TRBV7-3	CASSLKGGGRFQETQYF	TGTGCCAGCAGCTTAAAGGGGGGAGGGCGGTTCCAAGAGACCCAGTACTTC
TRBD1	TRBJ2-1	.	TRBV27	CASSPRDSSYNEQFF	TGTGCCAGCAGTCCCCGGGACAGCTCCTACAATGAGCAGTTCTTC
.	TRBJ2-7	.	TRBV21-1	CASSRGKIEQYF	TGTGCCAGCAGCAGGGGCAAAATCGAGCAGTACTTC
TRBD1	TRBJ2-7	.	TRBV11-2	CASSLWTGVNEQYF	TGTGCCAGCAGCCTCTGGACAGGGGTAAATGAGCAGTACTTC
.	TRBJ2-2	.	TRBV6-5	CASSYASENTGELFF	TGTGCCAGCAGTTACGCTAGCGAGAACACCGGGGAGCTGTTTTTT
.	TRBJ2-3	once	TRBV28	CASSLEGVTDTQYF	TGTGCCAGCAGTTTAGAGGGGGTAACAGATACGCAGTATTTT
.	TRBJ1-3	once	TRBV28	CASSLGHRASGNTIYF	TGTGCCAGCAGTCTGGGACACAGGGCCTCTGGAAACACCATATATTTT
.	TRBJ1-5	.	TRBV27	CASSPYSNQPQHF	TGTGCCAGCAGCCCTTATAGCAATCAGCCCCAGCATTTT
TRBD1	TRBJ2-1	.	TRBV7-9	CASSPRDRGSHEQFF	TGTGCCAGCAGCCCGCGGGACAGGGGATCCCATGAGCAGTTCTTC
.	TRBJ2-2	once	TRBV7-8	CASSSSSAGELFF	TGTGCCAGCAGCAGCTCTAGCGCCGGGGAGCTGTTTTTT
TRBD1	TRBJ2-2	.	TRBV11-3	CASSPGTGRTGELFF	TGTGCCAGCAGCCCCGGGACAGGGAGAACCGGGGAGCTGTTTTTT
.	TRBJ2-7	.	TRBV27	CASSLGRRGLEQYF	TGTGCCAGCAGTTTAGGGCGGAGGGGTCTCGAGCAGTACTTC
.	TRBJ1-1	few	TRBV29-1	CSCRGGDTEAFF	TGCAGTTGTAGGGGGGGGGACACTGAAGCTTTCTTT
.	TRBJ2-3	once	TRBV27	CASSRPGGDTQYF	TGTGCCAGCAGTCGGCCCGGGGGAGATACGCAGTATTTT
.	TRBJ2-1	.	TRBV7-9	CASSLIGGGMSSYNEQFF	TGTGCCAGCAGCTTAATAGGGGGGGGGATGAGCTCCTACAATGAGCAGTTCTTC
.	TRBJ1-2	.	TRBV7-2	CASSTPDISYGYTF	TGTGCCAGCAGCACACCTGACATCAGCTATGGCTACACCTTC
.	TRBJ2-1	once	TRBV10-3	CAISRLNNEQFF	TGTGCCATCAGTAGACTGAACAATGAGCAGTTCTTC
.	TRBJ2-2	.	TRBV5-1	CASSISLAGELFF	TGCGCCAGCAGCATTAGCTTGGCCGGGGAGCTGTTTTTT
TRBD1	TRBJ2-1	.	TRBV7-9	CASTFRTGGNEQFF	TGTGCCAGCACCTTCCGGACAGGGGGGAATGAGCAGTTCTTC
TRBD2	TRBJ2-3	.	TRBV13	CASSSRTSGSRGASTDTQYF	TGTGCCAGCAGCTCCCGGACTAGCGGGAGTAGGGGGGCTAGCACAGATACGCAGTATTTT
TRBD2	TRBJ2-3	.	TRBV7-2	CASSLLLSGGPPTDTQYF	TGTGCCAGCAGCTTATTGTTAAGCGGGGGGCCCCCCACAGATACGCAGTATTTT
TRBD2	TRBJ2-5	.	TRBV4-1	CASSQVSPGGPQETQYF	TGCGCCAGCAGCCAAGTCAGCCCGGGGGGGCCCCAAGAGACCCAGTACTTC
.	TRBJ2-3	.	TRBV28	CASRPSAGSITDTQYF	TGTGCCAGCAGACCTTCGGCGGGGAGCATCACGGATACGCAGTATTTT
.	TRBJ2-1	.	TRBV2	CASKLEGAYNEQFF	TGTGCCAGCAAATTAGAGGGAGCCTACAATGAGCAGTTCTTC
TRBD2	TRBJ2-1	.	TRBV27	CASSLSGRGSYNEQFF	TGTGCCAGCAGTTTATCGGGGCGGGGGAGCTACAATGAGCAGTTCTTC
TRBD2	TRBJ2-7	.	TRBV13	CASSSSKYGTTYEQYF	TGTGCCAGCAGCTCCAGTAAATACGGGACTACATACGAGCAGTACTTC
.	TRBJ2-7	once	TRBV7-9	CASSHPSRAYEQYF	TGTGCCAGCAGCCACCCCTCGCGAGCCTACGAGCAGTACTTC
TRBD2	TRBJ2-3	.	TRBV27	CASTGTSGSSDTQYF	TGTGCCAGCACCGGGACTAGCGGGAGCTCAGATACGCAGTATTTT
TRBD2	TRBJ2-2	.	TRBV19	CASSIKREITGELFF	TGTGCCAGTAGTATTAAGCGGGAGATCACCGGGGAGCTGTTTTTT
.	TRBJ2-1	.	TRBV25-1	CASSEGAATYNEQFF	TGTGCCAGCAGTGAGGGAGCGGCAACCTACAATGAGCAGTTCTTC
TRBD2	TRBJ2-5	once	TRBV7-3	CASSLTGTSRVEETQYF	TGTGCCAGCAGCTTAACGGGGACTAGCCGGGTCGAAGAGACCCAGTACTTC
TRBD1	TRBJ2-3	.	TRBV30	CAWSRTGGTDTQYF	TGTGCCTGGAGTCGAACAGGGGGCACAGATACGCAGTATTTT
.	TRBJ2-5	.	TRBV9	CASSVGSGQETQYF	TGTGCCAGCAGCGTAGGAAGCGGACAAGAGACCCAGTACTTC
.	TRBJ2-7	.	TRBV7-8	CASSLSTSYEQYF	TGTGCCAGCAGCTTATCTACCTCCTACGAGCAGTACTTC
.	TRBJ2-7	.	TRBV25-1	CASRLGVDEQYF	TGTGCCAGCAGGCTAGGAGTTGACGAGCAGTACTTC
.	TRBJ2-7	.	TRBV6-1	CASRAKQLGRGEQYF	TGTGCCAGCAGAGCGAAACAGCTGGGGCGTGGCGAGCAGTACTTC
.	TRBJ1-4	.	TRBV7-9	CASSFDGKDEKLFF	TGTGCCAGCAGCTTTGACGGGAAAGATGAAAAACTGTTTTTT
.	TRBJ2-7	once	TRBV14	CASSQDPASEQYF	TGTGCCAGCAGCCAAGATCCCGCCAGCGAGCAGTACTTC
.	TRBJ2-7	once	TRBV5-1	CASSFPGVSYEQYF	TGCGCCAGCAGCTTCCCAGGGGTAAGCTACGAGCAGTACTTC
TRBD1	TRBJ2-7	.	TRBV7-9	CASTSPGQGGEQYF	TGTGCCAGCACCTCTCCGGGACAGGGCGGCGAGCAGTACTTC
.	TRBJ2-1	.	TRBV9	CASSTAYYNEQFF	TGTGCCAGTTCGACAGCTTACTACAATGAGCAGTTCTTC